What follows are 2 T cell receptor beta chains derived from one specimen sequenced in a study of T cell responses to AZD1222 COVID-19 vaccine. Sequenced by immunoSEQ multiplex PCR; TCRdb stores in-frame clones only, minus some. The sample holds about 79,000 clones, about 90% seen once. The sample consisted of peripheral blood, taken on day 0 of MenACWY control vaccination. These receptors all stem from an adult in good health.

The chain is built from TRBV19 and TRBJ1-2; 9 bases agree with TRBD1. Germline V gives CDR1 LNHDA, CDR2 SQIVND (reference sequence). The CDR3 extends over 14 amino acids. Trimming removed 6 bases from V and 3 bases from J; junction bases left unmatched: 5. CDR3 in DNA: TGTGCCAGTAGATTCCGGGACAGGGACTATGGCTACACCTTC. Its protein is CASRFRDRDYGYTF.

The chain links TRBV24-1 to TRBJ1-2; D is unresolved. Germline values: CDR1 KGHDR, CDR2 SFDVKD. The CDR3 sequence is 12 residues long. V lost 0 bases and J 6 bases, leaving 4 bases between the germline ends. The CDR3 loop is CATSDLGHGYTF. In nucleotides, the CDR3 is TGTGCCACCAGTGATTTGGGGCATGGCTACACCTTC.